This T cell receptor beta chain was captured in a study of cytomegalovirus exposure and HLA in healthy donors. The V gene's germline CDR1 is MDHEN and CDR2 SYDVKM. V was trimmed by 5 bases and J by 1 base, leaving 11 bases between them. The CDR3 runs to 14 residues. A multiplex PCR was run with 60 Vbeta primers and 13 Jbeta primers. Produced via immunoSEQ multiplex PCR; TCRdb's table is partial and in-frame only. Among about 160,000 clones listed, 80% were seen once. Everyone who donated was a healthy bone marrow donor. The sequenced sample consisted of PBMCs. This rearrangement joins TRBV28 to TRBJ1-1; D is perhaps TRBD1 (5 bases). This TCR was recovered from a young man in good health and CMV-seropositive. CDR3 region: CASSGDRRNTEAFF. The CDR3 region has the DNA TGTGCCAGCAGTGGAGACAGACGGAACACTGAAGCTTTCTTT.